This T cell receptor (beta chain) was retrieved from a study of blood T cell repertoires in COVID-19. About the research overall: The samples span acute and convalescent COVID-19 from the United States, Italy and Spain. PBMCs, B-cell-depleted T cells, or T cells were the source of the cDNA or gDNA that made up the material.

Authors' analysis steps: Quantification of nucleated cells was approximated via reference gene primer amplification. Repertoires were generated with immunoSEQ multiplex PCR, while TCRdb's copy carries only in-frame clones and drops some. That table gives V, J and clone size, and the DNA gave D and trimming. The profile shows some 220,000 clones, 65% to 90% of them singletons. It was during active infection that Seattle patients were enrolled and then longitudinally followed. The CDR3 consists of 15 residues. Between the trimmed V and J ends, which lost 3 bases and 4 bases, there was a span of 15 bases. CDR1 and CDR2 (germline): LNHDA, SQIVND (reference sequence).

The specimen was peripheral blood. The chain is built from TRBV19 and TRBJ1-2; no firm D call. The origin of this receptor is a woman between 65 and 79 years old with COVID-19, enrolled during active disease. CDR3 in amino acids: CASSMTTWVAYGYTF. The CDR3 DNA sequence: TGTGCCAGTAGTATGACGACCTGGGTAGCCTATGGCTACACCTTC.